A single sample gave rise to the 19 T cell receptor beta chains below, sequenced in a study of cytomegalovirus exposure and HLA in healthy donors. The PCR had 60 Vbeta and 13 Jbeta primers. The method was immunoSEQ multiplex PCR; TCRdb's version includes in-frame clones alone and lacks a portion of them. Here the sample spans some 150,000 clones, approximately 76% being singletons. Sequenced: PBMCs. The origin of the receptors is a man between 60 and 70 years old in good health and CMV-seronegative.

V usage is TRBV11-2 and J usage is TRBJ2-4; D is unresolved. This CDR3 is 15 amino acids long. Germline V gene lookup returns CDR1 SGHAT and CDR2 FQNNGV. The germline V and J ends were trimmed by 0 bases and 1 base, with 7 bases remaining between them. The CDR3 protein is CASSLDLLAKNIQYF. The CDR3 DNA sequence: TGTGCCAGCAGCTTAGACCTTCTCGCCAAAAACATTCAGTACTTC.

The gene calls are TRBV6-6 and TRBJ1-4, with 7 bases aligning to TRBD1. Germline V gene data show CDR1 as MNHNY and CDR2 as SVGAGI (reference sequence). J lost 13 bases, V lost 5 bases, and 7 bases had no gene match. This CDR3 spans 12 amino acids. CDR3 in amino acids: CASSPQTGILFF. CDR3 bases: TGTGCCAGCAGTCCCCAGACAGGGATACTGTTTTTT.

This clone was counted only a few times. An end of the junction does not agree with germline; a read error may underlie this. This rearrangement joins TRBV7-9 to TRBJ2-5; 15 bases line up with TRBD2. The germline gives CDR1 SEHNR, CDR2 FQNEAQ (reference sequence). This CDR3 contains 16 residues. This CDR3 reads CSSSPGLAGGPETQYF. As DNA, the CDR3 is TGTTCCAGCAGCCCCGGACTAGCGGGGGGGCCAGAGACCCAGTACTTC. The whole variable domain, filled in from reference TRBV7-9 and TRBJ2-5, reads DTGVSQNPRHKITKRGQNVTFRCDPISEHNRLYWYRQTLGQGPEFLTYFQNEAQLEKSRLLSDRFSAERPKGSFSTLEIQRTEQGDSAMYLCSSSPGLAGGPETQYFGPGTRLLVL.

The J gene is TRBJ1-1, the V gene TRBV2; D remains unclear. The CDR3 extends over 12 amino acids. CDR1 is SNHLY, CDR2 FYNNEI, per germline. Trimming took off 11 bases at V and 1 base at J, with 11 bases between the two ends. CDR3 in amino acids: CAGRGANTEAFF. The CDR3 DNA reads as TGTGCCGGGCGGGGTGCGAACACTGAAGCTTTCTTT.

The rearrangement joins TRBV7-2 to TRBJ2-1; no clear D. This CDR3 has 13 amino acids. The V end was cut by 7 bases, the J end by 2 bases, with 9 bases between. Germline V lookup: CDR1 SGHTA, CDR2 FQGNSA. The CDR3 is CASTSSTYNEQFF. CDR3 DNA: TGTGCCAGCACCTCCAGTACCTACAATGAGCAGTTCTTC. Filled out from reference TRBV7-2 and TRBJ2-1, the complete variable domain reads GAGVSQSPSNKVTEKGKDVELRCDPISGHTALYWYRQSLGQGLEFLIYFQGNSAPDKSGLPSDRFSAERTGGSVSTLTIQRTQQEDSAVYLCASTSSTYNEQFFGPGTRLTVL.

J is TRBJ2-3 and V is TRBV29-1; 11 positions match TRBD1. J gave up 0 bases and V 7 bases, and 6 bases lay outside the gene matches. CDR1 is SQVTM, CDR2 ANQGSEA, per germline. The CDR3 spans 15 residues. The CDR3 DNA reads TGCAGCGCTTCGGGACAGGGGGTCAGCACAGATACGCAGTATTTT. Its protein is CSASGQGVSTDTQYF.

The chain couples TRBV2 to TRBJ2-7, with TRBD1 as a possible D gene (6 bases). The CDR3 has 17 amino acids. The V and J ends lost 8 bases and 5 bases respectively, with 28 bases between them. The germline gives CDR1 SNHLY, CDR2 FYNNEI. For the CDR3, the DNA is TGTGCCAGCGTTGAACTACAACTACAGGGCGAGATACACGAGCAGTACTTC. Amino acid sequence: CASVELQLQGEIHEQYF. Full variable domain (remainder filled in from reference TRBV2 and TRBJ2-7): EPEVTQTPSHQVTQMGQEVILRCVPISNHLYFYWYRQILGQKVEFLVSFYNNEISEKSEIFDDQFSVERPDGSNFTLKIRSTKLEDSAMYFCASVELQLQGEIHEQYFGPGTRLTVT.

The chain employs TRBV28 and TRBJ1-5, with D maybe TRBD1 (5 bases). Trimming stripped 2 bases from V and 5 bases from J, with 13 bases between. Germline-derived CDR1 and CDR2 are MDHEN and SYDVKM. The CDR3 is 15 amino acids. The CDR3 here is CASSLTDGGDQPQHF. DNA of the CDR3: TGTGCCAGCAGTTTAACGGACGGGGGGGATCAGCCCCAGCATTTT.

The CDR3 nucleotides read TGTGCCAGCAGCAAAGGACAAATTAATGAAAAACTGTTTTTT. Its protein is CASSKGQINEKLFF. The V gene is TRBV6-1, the J gene TRBJ1-4; TRBD1 is a possible D gene (5 bases). Deletions cut 6 bases from V and 4 bases from J, with 12 bases between. Germline CDR1 is MNHNS and CDR2 is SASEGT. CDR3 length: 14 amino acids.

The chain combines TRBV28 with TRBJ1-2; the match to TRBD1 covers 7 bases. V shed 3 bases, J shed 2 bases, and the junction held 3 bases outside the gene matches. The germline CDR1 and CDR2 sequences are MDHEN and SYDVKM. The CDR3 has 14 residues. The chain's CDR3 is CASSFRGENYGYTF. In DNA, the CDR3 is TGTGCCAGCAGTTTCAGGGGGGAGAACTATGGCTACACCTTC.

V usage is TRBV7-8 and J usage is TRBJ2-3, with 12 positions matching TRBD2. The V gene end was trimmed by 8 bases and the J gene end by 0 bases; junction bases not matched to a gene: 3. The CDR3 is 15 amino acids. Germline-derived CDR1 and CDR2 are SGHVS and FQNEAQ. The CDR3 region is CASGGLAGSTDTQYF. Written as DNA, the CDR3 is TGTGCCAGCGGAGGACTAGCGGGGAGCACAGATACGCAGTATTTT.

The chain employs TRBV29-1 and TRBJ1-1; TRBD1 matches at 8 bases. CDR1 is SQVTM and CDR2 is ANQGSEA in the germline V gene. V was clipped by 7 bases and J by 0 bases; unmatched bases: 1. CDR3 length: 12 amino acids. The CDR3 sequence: CSGDRMNTEAFF. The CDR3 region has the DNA TGCAGCGGGGACAGGATGAACACTGAAGCTTTCTTT.

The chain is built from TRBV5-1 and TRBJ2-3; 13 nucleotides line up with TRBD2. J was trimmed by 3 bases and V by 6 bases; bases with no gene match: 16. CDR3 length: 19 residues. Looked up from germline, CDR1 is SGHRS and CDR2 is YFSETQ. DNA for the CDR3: TGCGCCAGCACCCACGACGGGACTAGCGGGACCTCAGGGACAGATACGCAGTATTTT. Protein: CASTHDGTSGTSGTDTQYF. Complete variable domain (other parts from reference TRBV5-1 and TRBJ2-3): KAGVTQTPRYLIKTRGQQVTLSCSPISGHRSVSWYQQTPGQGLQFLFEYFSETQRNKGNFPGRFSGRQFSNSRSEMNVSTLELGDSALYLCASTHDGTSGTSGTDTQYFGPGTRLTVL.

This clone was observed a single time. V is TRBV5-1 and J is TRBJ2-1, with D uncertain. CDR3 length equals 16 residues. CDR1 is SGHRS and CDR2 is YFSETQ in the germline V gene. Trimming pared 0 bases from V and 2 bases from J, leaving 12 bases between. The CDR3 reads CASSLGANPPYNEQFF. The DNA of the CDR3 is TGCGCCAGCAGCTTGGGGGCGAACCCACCCTACAATGAGCAGTTCTTC.

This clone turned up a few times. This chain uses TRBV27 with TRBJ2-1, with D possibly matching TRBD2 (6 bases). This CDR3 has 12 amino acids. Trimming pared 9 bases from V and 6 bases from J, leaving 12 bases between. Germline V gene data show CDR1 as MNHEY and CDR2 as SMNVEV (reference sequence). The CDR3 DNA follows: TGTGCCAGTCATGAGCGGGTCAATGAGCAGTTCTTC. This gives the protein CASHERVNEQFF.

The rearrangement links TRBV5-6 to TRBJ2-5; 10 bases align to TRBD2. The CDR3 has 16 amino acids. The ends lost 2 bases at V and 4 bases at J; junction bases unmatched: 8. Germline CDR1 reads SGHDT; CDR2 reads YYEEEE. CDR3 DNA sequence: TGTGCCAGCAGCTTAAGAGCGGGGGGGCTTCCAGAGACCCAGTACTTC. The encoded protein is CASSLRAGGLPETQYF.

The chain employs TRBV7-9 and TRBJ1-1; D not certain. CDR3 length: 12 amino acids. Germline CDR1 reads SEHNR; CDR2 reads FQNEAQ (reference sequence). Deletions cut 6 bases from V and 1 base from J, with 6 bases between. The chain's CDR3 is CASSLWNTEAFF. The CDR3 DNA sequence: TGTGCCAGCAGTCTTTGGAACACTGAAGCTTTCTTT.

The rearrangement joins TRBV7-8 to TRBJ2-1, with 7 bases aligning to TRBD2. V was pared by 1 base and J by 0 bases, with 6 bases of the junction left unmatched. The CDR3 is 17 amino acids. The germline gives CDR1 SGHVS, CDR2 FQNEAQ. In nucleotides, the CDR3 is TGTGCCAGCAGCTTAGGGACTAGTCTGAGCTCCTACAATGAGCAGTTCTTC. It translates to CASSLGTSLSSYNEQFF. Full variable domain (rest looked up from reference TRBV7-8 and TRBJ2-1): GAGVSQSPRYKVAKRGQDVALRCDPISGHVSLFWYQQALGQGPEFLTYFQNEAQLDKSGLPSDRFFAERPEGSVSTLKIQRTQQEDSAVYLCASSLGTSLSSYNEQFFGPGTRLTVL.

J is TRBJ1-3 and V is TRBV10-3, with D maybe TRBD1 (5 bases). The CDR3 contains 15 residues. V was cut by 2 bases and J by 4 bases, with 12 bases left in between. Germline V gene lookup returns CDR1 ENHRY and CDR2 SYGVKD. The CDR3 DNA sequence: TGTGCCATCAGTGAGGCGGGGCCGCCCGGAAACACCATATATTTT. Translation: CAISEAGPPGNTIYF.